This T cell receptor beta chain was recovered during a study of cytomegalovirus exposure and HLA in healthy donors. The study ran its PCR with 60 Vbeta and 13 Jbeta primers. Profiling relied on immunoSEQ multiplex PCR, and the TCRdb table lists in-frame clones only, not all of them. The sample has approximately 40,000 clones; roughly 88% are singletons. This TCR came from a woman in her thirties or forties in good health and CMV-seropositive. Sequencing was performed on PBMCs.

The CDR3 bases are TGTGCCAGCAGTGAAGCGTGGGGCAGTTGGGAGACCCAGTACTTC. This translates into CASSEAWGSWETQYF. The gene calls are TRBV6-1 and TRBJ2-5; tentative D call: TRBD1 (5 bases). CDR1 and CDR2 from the germline V gene are MNHNS and SASEGT. The CDR3 is 15 residues long. The germline V and J ends were trimmed by 0 bases and 5 bases, with 13 bases remaining between them.